The 5 T cell receptor beta chains below were found in one sample sequenced in a study of blood T cell repertoires in COVID-19. The protocol was immunoSEQ multiplex PCR, while the TCRdb copy is restricted to in-frame clones and leaves out a portion. The table includes 52,000 or so clones, roughly 85% detected once. Sequenced input: peripheral blood. The receptors were sampled from a human donor in a cohort sampled during active or convalescent COVID-19.

The gene calls are TRBV24-1 and TRBJ1-1; D ambiguous. The CDR3 is 11 amino acids. Germline CDR1 and CDR2: KGHDR and SFDVKD. With 3 bases removed from V and 8 bases from J, the gap between germline ends came to 6 bases. The CDR3 nucleotides are TGTGCCACCAGTGATGGTGCGGAAGCTTTCTTT. Protein sequence: CATSDGAEAFF.

The genes are TRBV5-1 and TRBJ2-5, with 8 positions matching TRBD1. The junction had 2 bases not matched to a gene; V was cut back by 0 bases and J by 1 base. The CDR3 runs to 15 residues. The germline CDR1 and CDR2 sequences are SGHRS and YFSETQ. CDR3 sequence (DNA): TGCGCCAGCAGCTTGGGGACAGGGTCCCAAGAGACCCAGTACTTC. It codes for CASSLGTGSQETQYF.

The gene calls are TRBV9 and TRBJ1-2; possibly TRBD1 for D (5 bases). With 0 bases removed from V and 4 bases from J, the gap between germline ends came to 16 bases. The CDR3 is 16 residues long. Germline lookup yields CDR1 SGDLS and CDR2 YYNGEE. DNA of the CDR3: TGTGCCAGCAGCGTAGGCACAGGCTCGATTTCCTATGGCTACACCTTC. The encoded protein is CASSVGTGSISYGYTF.

V and J are TRBV5-4 and TRBJ2-5; 7 nucleotides match TRBD1. The CDR3 length is 15 residues. Germline V gene sequence: CDR1 SGHNT, CDR2 YYREEE (reference sequence). With 1 base clipped from V and 5 bases from J, the junction kept 8 bases outside the gene matches. The CDR3 nucleotides read TGTGCCAGCAGCTTGAACAGGGGATTGGGGGAGACCCAGTACTTC. This codes for CASSLNRGLGETQYF.

CDR3 in amino acids: CSVTGGGRYEQYF. CDR3 DNA: TGCAGCGTGACAGGGGGCGGACGGTACGAGCAGTACTTC. The chain joins TRBV29-1 to TRBJ2-7, with 10 bases aligning to TRBD1. J lost 4 bases, V lost 6 bases, and 6 bases had no gene match. Germline CDR1 is SQVTM and CDR2 is ANQGSEA. CDR3 length equals 13 residues.